Below are 10 T cell receptor beta chains sequenced from a single sample in a study of blood T cell repertoires in COVID-19. Sequencing was performed with immunoSEQ multiplex PCR; in TCRdb, only in-frame clones are kept and a portion is missing. The repertoire holds about 250,000 clones, with roughly 87% as singletons. The material sequenced was peripheral blood. The receptors stem from a woman under 40 with acute or convalescent COVID-19.

The V and J genes are TRBV4-2 and TRBJ2-3, with TRBD1 matching 7 bases. The germline CDR1 and CDR2 sequences are LGHNA and YNFKEQ. With V trimmed by 2 bases and J by 5 bases, 1 base remained unmatched. This CDR3 comprises 13 residues. The chain's CDR3 is CASSQTGVDTQYF. CDR3 bases: TGTGCCAGCAGCCAAACAGGGGTAGATACGCAGTATTTT.

The chain recombines TRBV6-6 with TRBJ2-2; D is unresolved. Trimming removed 8 bases at V and 4 bases at J, with 20 bases between. CDR3 length: 16 residues. The V gene's germline CDR1 is MNHNY and CDR2 SVGAGI (reference sequence). The CDR3, as DNA: TGTGCCAGCGTCGAGCGCCACCTAAGGAGCACCGGGGAGCTGTTTTTT. Amino acids: CASVERHLRSTGELFF.

The rearrangement links TRBV23-1 to TRBJ2-7, with 11 bases matching TRBD2. TRBV23-1 is an ORF; its function is uncertain. Trimming cost V 4 bases and J 6 bases; bases outside gene matches: 14. This CDR3 is built from 17 residues. This CDR3 is CASSPRLAGRSTAEQYF. CDR3 nucleotide sequence: TGCGCCAGCAGTCCCCGACTAGCGGGAAGGTCCACCGCCGAGCAGTACTTC.

The gene calls are TRBV30 and TRBJ2-3; 8 bases map to TRBD2. CDR1 and CDR2 from the germline V gene are GTSNPN and SVGIG (reference sequence). V was clipped by 3 bases and J by 2 bases; unmatched bases: 10. The CDR3 sequence is 16 residues long. The CDR3 reads CAWRPGLAFITDTQYF. CDR3 DNA: TGTGCCTGGAGACCTGGACTAGCTTTCATCACAGATACGCAGTATTTT.

The chain employs TRBV7-3 and TRBJ2-5; D is possibly TRBD1 (6 bases). The V gene's germline CDR1 is SGHTA and CDR2 FQGTGA. V dropped 1 base and J dropped 5 bases, with 11 bases sitting between them. This CDR3 has 14 amino acids. CDR3 amino acids: CASSLIGGQETQYF. CDR3 nucleotides: TGTGCCAGCAGCTTAATTGGGGGCCAGGAGACCCAGTACTTC.

The chain combines TRBV12-5 with TRBJ1-3; D call uncertain. The CDR3 loop spans 16 amino acids. Trimming removed 2 bases from V and 0 bases from J, with 11 bases in between. From germline, CDR1 is LGHNT and CDR2 FRNRAP. Here the CDR3 reads CASGLSTVPSGNTIYF. The CDR3 region has the DNA TGTGCTAGTGGTTTGTCAACAGTCCCCTCTGGAAACACCATATATTTT.

This chain connects TRBV6-1 to TRBJ1-6; the D gene is possibly TRBD1 (6 bases). In germline, CDR1 is MNHNS, CDR2 SASEGT. The CDR3 extends over 14 amino acids. Trimming removed 0 bases at V and 10 bases at J, with 10 bases between. Here the CDR3 reads CASSEAPTGSPLHF. The CDR3 DNA is TGTGCCAGCAGTGAAGCTCCGACAGGATCACCCCTCCACTTT.

This clone was seen a few times. The chain links TRBV19 to TRBJ2-2, with D possibly being TRBD2 (5 bases). Per the germline V gene, CDR1 is LNHDA and CDR2 is SQIVND (reference sequence). V was shortened by 10 bases and J by 2 bases, with 17 bases between the two germline ends. There are 15 residues in the CDR3. The CDR3 spells CATLRGPGNTGELFF. The CDR3, as DNA: TGTGCCACCCTCCGAGGGCCCGGTAACACCGGGGAGCTGTTTTTT.

J is TRBJ2-1 and V is TRBV10-3; 9 bases fit TRBD2. This CDR3 is built from 16 residues. V lost 3 bases and J lost 3; bases outside the gene matches: 6. Germline lookup yields CDR1 ENHRY and CDR2 SYGVKD. The CDR3 DNA is TGTGCCATCAGTGACTCTCTAGCGGGAAGCTACAATGAGCAGTTCTTC. Translated, it gives CAISDSLAGSYNEQFF.

The V gene is TRBV30, the J gene TRBJ1-4, with a tentative D call TRBD1 (5 bases). The V end lost 3 bases, the J end lost 5 bases, and 13 bases lay between the germline ends. Per the germline V gene, CDR1 is GTSNPN and CDR2 is SVGIG (reference sequence). The CDR3 covers 14 residues. CDR3 in amino acids: CAWRDRGINEKLFF. For the CDR3, the DNA is TGTGCCTGGAGGGACCGGGGGATCAATGAAAAACTGTTTTTT.